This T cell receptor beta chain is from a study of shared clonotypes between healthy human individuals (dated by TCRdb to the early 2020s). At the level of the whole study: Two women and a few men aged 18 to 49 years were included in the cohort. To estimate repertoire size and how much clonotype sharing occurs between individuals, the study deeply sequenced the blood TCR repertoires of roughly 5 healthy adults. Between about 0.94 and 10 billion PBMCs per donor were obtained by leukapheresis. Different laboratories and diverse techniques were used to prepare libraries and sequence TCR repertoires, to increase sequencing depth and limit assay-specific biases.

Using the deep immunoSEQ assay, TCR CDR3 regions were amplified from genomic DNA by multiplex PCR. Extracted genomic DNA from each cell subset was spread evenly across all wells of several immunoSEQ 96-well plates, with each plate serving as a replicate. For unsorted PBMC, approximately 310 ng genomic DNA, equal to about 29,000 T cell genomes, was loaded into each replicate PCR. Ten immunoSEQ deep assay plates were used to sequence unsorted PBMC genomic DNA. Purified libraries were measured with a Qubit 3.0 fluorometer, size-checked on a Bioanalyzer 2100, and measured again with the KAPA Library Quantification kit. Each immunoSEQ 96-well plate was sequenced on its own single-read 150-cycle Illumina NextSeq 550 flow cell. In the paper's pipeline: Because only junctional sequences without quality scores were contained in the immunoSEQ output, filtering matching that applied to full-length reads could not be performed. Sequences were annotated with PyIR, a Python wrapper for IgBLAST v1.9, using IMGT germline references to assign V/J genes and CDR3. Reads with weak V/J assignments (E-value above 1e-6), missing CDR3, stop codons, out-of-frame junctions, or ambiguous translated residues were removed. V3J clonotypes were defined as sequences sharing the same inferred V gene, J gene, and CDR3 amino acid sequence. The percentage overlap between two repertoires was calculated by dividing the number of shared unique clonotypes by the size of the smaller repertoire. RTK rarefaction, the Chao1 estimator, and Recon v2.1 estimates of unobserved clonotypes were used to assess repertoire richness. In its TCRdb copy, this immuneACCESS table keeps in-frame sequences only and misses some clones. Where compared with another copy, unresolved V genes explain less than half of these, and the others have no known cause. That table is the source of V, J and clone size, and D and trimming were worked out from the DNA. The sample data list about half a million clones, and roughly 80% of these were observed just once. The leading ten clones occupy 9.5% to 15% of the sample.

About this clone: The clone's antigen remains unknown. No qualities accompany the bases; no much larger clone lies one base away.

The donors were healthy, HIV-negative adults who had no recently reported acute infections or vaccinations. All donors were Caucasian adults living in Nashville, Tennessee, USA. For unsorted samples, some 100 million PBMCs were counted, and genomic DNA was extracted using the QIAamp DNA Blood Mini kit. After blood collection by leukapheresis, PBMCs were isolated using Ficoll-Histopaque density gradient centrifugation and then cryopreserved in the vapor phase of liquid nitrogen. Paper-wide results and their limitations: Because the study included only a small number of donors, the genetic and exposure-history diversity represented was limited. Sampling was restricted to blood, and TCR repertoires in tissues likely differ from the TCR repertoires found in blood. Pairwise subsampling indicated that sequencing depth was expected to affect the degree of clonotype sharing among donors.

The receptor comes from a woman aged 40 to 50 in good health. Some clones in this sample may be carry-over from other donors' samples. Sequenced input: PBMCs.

CDR3 loop: CASSLGRANEKLFF. The nucleotides are TGTGCCAGCAGCTTAGGGAGAGCTAATGAAAAACTGTTTTTT. The receptor chain draws on TRBV7-9 and TRBJ1-4; no D gene call is confident. Sequences SEHNR (CDR1) and FQNEAQ (CDR2) are obtained from the germline V gene (reference sequence). From the cysteine through the phenylalanine, the CDR3 covers 14 amino acids. Left in the record is the CDR3 DNA by itself, 42 bases read in frame from the first base. V lost 1 base and J lost 3 bases; the stretch between them is 6 bases long.